This T cell receptor (beta chain) was sequenced during a study of tumor-infiltrating lymphocytes in primary liver carcinoma. Study-wide background: Every sample contained roughly 3.65 to 8 million productive TCRbeta reads, and these numbers were similar from one tissue type to another. Regarding the study as a whole: Lesser overlap characterized tumor-adjacent and tumor-blood pairs relative to tumor region pairs.

The investigators made TCR beta cDNA from about 0.45 ug total RNA, using a constant-region primer. Generation of the TCR beta libraries relied on three nested multiplex PCR rounds using slightly modified ARM-PCR. Two initial PCR rounds of around 10 cycles each paired TRBV1-TRBV30 forward primers with a C-beta reverse primer. TCRdb called the multiplex PCR reads again in MiXCR, with one record for every CDR3 protein. The sample lists approximately 310,000 distinct CDR3 sequences; 65% were seen once. Alongside blood RNA obtained from unsorted whole blood, germline DNA was also extracted. The CDR3 is made up of 13 amino acids. The V gene's germline CDR1 is SQVTM and CDR2 ANQGSEA. On this clonotype: The antigen is not known.

This TCR came from a man aged 40-50 years with primary liver carcinoma and hepatitis B virus infection. This chain connects TRBV29-1 to TRBJ2-4; the match to TRBD1 covers 9 bases. The sequenced material came from peripheral blood. CDR3 loop: CSVLDRGRNIQYF. The CDR3, as DNA: TGCAGTGTCCTGGACAGGGGCAGAAACATTCAGTACTTC. The full variable domain, its missing parts supplied by reference TRBV29-1 and TRBJ2-4, is SAVISQKPSRDICQRGTSLTIQCQVDSQVTMMFWYRQQPGQSLTLIATANQGSEATYESGFVIDKFPISRPNLTFSTLTVSNMSPEDSSIYLCSVLDRGRNIQYFGAGTRLSVL.